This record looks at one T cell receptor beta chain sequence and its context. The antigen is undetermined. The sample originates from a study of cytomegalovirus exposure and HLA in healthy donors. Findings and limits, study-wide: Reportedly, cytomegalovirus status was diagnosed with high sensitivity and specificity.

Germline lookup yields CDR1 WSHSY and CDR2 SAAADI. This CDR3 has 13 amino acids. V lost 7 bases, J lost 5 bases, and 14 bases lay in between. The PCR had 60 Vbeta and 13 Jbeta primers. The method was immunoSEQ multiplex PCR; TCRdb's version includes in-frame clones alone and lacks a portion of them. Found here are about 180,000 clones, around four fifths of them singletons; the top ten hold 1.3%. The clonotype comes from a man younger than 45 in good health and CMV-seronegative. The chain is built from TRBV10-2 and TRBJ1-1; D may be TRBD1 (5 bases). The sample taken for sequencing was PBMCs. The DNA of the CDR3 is TGCGCCAGCAAGGTTGGGGGGGGTACTGAAGCTTTCTTT. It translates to CASKVGGGTEAFF.